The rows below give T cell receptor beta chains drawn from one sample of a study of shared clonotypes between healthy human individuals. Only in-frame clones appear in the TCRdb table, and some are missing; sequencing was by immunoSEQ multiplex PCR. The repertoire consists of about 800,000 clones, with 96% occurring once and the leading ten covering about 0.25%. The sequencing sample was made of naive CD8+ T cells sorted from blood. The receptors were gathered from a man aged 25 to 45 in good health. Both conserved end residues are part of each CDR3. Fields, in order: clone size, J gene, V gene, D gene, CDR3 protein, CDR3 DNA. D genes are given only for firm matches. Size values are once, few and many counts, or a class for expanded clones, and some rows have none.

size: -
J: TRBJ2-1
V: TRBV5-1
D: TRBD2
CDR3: CASRATSGFSYNEQFF
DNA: TGCGCCAGCAGGGCCACTAGCGGCTTTTCCTACAATGAGCAGTTCTTC

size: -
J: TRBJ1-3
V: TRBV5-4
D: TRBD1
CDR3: CASSAQGARGNTIYF
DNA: TGTGCCAGCAGCGCTCAGGGGGCGCGAGGAAACACCATATATTTT

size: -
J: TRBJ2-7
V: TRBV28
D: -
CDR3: CASSRRGDTSYEQYF
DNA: TGTGCCAGCAGTCGCAGGGGCGATACCTCCTACGAGCAGTACTTC

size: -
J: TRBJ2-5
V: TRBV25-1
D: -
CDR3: CASSPTPQETQYF
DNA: TGTGCCAGCAGTCCGACCCCGCAAGAGACCCAGTACTTC

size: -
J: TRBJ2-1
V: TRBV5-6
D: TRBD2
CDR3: CASSRAAGGLGYNEQFF
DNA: TGTGCCAGCAGCCGGGCCGCGGGAGGGCTGGGGTACAATGAGCAGTTCTTC

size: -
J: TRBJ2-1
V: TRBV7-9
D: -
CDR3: CASRVVGAEQFF
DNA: TGTGCCAGCAGAGTTGTTGGGGCTGAGCAGTTCTTC

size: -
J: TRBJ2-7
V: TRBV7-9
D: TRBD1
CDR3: CASSLGERQGPTYEQYF
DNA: TGTGCCAGCAGCTTAGGGGAAAGACAGGGACCCACCTACGAGCAGTACTTC

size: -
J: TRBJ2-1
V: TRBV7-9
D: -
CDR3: CASSRADNEQFF
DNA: TGTGCCAGCAGCCGCGCAGACAATGAGCAGTTCTTC

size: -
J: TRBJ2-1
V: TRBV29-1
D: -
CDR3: CSVEDKRQAYNEQFF
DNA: TGCAGCGTTGAAGATAAGCGGCAAGCCTACAATGAGCAGTTCTTC

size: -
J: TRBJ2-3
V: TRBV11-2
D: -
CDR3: CASSLELTGSTDTQYF
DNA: TGTGCCAGCAGCTTAGAATTGACGGGCAGCACAGATACGCAGTATTTT

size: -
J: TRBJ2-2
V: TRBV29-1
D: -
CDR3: CSAQGSGELFF
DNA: TGCAGTGCTCAGGGTTCCGGGGAGCTGTTTTTT

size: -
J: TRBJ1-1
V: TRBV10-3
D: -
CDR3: CAISVVGQKGTEAFF
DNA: TGTGCCATCAGTGTGGTTGGACAGAAAGGCACTGAAGCTTTCTTT

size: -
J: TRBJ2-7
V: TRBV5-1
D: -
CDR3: CASSLADGGSYEQYF
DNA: TGCGCCAGCAGCTTAGCGGACGGGGGCTCCTACGAGCAGTACTTC

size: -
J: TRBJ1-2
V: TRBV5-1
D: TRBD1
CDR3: CASSTSGTGHGYTF
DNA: TGCGCCAGCAGCACCTCCGGGACAGGGCATGGCTACACCTTC

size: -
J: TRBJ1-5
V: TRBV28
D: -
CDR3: CASRYVSGRAQPQHF
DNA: TGTGCCAGCAGATACGTTTCAGGGCGCGCTCAGCCCCAGCATTTT

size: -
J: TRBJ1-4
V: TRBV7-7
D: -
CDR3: CASSPQAGPNEKLFF
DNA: TGTGCTAGCAGCCCTCAGGCGGGACCGAATGAAAAACTGTTTTTT

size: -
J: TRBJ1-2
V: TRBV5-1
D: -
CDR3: CASSLDSGRANYGYTF
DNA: TGCGCCAGCAGCTTGGATTCGGGCCGAGCTAACTATGGCTACACCTTC

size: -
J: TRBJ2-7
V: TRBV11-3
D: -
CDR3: CASSPRDRPYEQYF
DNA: TGTGCCAGCAGCCCCCGGGACCGCCCCTACGAGCAGTACTTC

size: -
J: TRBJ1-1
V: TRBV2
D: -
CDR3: CASRERGPTEAFF
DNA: TGTGCCAGCAGAGAAAGGGGACCCACTGAAGCTTTCTTT

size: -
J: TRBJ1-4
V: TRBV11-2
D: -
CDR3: CASSSYGTLATNEKLFF
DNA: TGTGCCAGCAGCTCGTACGGGACACTCGCAACTAATGAAAAACTGTTTTTT

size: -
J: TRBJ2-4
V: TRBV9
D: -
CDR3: CASSGPENIQYF
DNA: TGTGCCAGCAGCGGCCCCGAAAACATTCAGTACTTC

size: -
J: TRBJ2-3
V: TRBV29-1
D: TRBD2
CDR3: CSVKGTSGTDTQYF
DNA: TGCAGCGTCAAAGGGACTAGCGGCACAGATACGCAGTATTTT

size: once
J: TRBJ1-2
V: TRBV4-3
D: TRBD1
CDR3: CASSPDRGLLRGYTF
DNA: TGCGCCAGCAGCCCCGACAGGGGATTACTTCGGGGCTACACCTTC

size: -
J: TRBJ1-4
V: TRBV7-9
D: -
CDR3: CASSPRWDSTNEKLFF
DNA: TGTGCCAGCAGCCCAAGGTGGGATTCAACTAATGAAAAACTGTTTTTT

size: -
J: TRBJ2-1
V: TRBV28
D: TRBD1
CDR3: CASSTLWEGTGYEQFF
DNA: TGTGCCAGCAGTACGCTCTGGGAAGGGACAGGGTATGAGCAGTTCTTC

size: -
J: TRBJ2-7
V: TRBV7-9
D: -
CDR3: CASRHQDSYEQYF
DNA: TGTGCCAGCAGGCACCAAGACAGCTACGAGCAGTACTTC

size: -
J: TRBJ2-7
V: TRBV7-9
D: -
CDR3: CASSLGASYEQYF
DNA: TGTGCCAGCAGCTTGGGGGCCTCCTACGAGCAGTACTTC

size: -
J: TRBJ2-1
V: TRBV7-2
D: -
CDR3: CASSSFAVNEQFF
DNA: TGTGCCAGCAGCTCATTCGCGGTCAATGAGCAGTTCTTC

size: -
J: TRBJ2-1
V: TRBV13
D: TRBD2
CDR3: CASSLLATSYNEQFF
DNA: TGTGCCAGCAGCCTACTAGCGACTTCCTACAATGAGCAGTTCTTC

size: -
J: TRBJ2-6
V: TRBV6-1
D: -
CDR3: CASRERETSTMSSGANVLTF
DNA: TGTGCCAGCAGAGAACGAGAGACAAGTACCATGAGCTCTGGGGCCAACGTCCTGACTTTC

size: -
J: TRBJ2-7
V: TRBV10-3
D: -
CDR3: CAISESTRPYEQYF
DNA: TGTGCCATCAGTGAGTCTACCAGACCCTACGAGCAGTACTTC

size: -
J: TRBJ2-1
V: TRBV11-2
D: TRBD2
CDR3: CASSDRLAGELNEQFF
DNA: TGTGCCAGCAGCGATAGACTAGCGGGAGAGCTGAATGAGCAGTTCTTC

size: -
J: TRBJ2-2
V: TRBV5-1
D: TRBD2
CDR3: CASSLEGTSGRGYTGELFF
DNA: TGCGCCAGCAGCTTGGAGGGGACTAGCGGGAGAGGGTACACCGGGGAGCTGTTTTTT

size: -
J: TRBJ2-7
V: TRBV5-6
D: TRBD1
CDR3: CASSLGTGRSSYEQYF
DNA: TGTGCCAGCAGCTTGGGGACAGGCAGGAGCTCCTACGAGCAGTACTTC

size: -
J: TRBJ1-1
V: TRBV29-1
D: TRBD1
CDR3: CSVGKPRGADTEAFF
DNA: TGCAGCGTTGGAAAGCCCAGGGGGGCGGACACTGAAGCTTTCTTT

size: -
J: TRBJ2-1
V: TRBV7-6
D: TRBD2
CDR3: CARPGLATHNEQFF
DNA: TGTGCCAGGCCAGGACTAGCGACCCACAATGAGCAGTTCTTC

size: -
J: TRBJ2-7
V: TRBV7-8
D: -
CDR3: CASSLEEGSYEQYF
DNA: TGTGCCAGCAGCTTAGAGGAAGGGTCCTACGAGCAGTACTTC

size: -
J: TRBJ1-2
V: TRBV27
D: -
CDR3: CASSFPGYGYTF
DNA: TGTGCCAGCAGTTTCCCCGGCTATGGCTACACCTTC

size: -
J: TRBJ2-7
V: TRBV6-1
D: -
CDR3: CASSDYEQYF
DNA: TGTGCCAGCAGCGACTACGAGCAGTACTTC

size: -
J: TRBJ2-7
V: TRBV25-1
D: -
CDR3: CASSDQTYEQYF
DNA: TGTGCCAGCAGTGATCAAACCTACGAGCAGTACTTC

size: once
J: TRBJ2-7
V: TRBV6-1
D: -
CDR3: CASSVFDHYEQYF
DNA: TGTGCCAGCAGTGTCTTTGATCACTACGAGCAGTACTTC

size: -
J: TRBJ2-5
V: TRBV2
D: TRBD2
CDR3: CASQDWVAGQETQYF
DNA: TGTGCCAGCCAAGACTGGGTAGCGGGGCAAGAGACCCAGTACTTC